The source of this T cell receptor (beta chain) is a study of early T cells in non-severe SARS-CoV-2 infection. Study results and limitations: The study's VDJdb matching favored anti-spike CD8 responses and missed private and CD4 specificities.

This clonotype was counted at least ten times. Its matching antigen is unknown. V shed 6 bases and J 7 bases; nucleotides not matched to a gene: 4. CDR1 is LNHDA and CDR2 is SQIVND in the germline V gene (reference sequence). The CDR3 runs 14 residues. The TCR library protocol attached unique molecular identifiers to the individual cDNA molecules. Each CDR3 protein gets one entry after TCRdb re-called the 5' RACE reads with MiXCR. Among tens of thousands of distinct CDR3 sequences listed, less than 15% were seen once. The receptor was isolated from an adult who was a healthcare worker with PCR-confirmed SARS-CoV-2 infection or an uninfected control (not recorded which). The V call is TRBV19, the J call TRBJ2-2, with 11 bases that match TRBD2. Material for sequencing was whole blood. CDR3: CASRLAGAGGELFF. The CDR3 coding sequence is TGTGCCAGTAGACTAGCGGGAGCTGGCGGGGAGCTGTTTTTT.